The clone carrying this T cell receptor (beta chain) occurred once. The sample is drawn from a study of blood T cell repertoires in COVID-19. Overall study: The United States, Italy and Spain supplied acute and convalescent COVID-19 samples. T cells, B-cell-depleted T cells, or PBMCs provided the cDNA or gDNA that served as material.

Patients in Seattle were enrolled during active infection, then followed longitudinally. Original methodology: By means of reference gene primer amplification, nucleated cell counts were estimated. The protocol was immunoSEQ multiplex PCR, while the TCRdb copy is restricted to in-frame clones and leaves out a portion. The DNA gave D and trimming, while V, J and clone size come from that table. The sample comprises about 100,000 clones, more than 80% of which are singletons, and under 5% rests with the top ten. Germline assignment: CDR1 SGHDT and CDR2 YYEEEE. J gave up 2 bases and V 3 bases, and 4 bases lay outside the gene matches. This CDR3 has 15 residues.

This clonotype was sampled from an older man with COVID-19, enrolled during active disease. The sequencing input was peripheral blood. The chain has TRBV5-6 and TRBJ2-3; 9 nucleotides agree with TRBD1. CDR3 sequence reads: CASSWGQGVTDTQYF. CDR3 DNA: TGTGCCAGCAGCTGGGGACAGGGTGTCACAGATACGCAGTATTTT.